This T cell receptor beta chain was recorded in a study of shared clonotypes between healthy human individuals. General study results and limits: Tissues were not sampled, only blood, and their repertoires likely differ. When compared with the clonotypes that were shared by all four sorted-subset donors, the non-shared clonotypes turned out to have lower generation probabilities. Clonotype sharing among donors was thought likely to change with sequencing depth. Around 4.9% of naive CD4 clonotypes were shared across four donors.

Generated by immunoSEQ multiplex PCR, the TCRdb table keeps only in-frame clones and is missing some. The data hold 1.5 million to 2.5 million clones, with about 95% observed a single time. Germline V gene lookup returns CDR1 SQVTM and CDR2 ANQGSEA. CDR3 length equals 10 residues. Between the trimmed V and J ends, which lost 3 bases and 4 bases, there was a span of 2 bases. With respect to this clone: Its matching antigen is unknown. Other DNA sequences of this sample code for an identical CDR3.

Cells designated naive CD8 were CD45RO-negative and were positively selected for CCR7, with terminally differentiated effector memory CD45RA+ cells excluded. This chain connects TRBV29-1 to TRBJ2-3, with D uncertain. The receptor comes from a man between 18 and 29 years old in good health. Sequences were obtained from naive CD8+ T cells sorted from blood. CDR3: CSVEADTQYF. CDR3 DNA sequence: TGCAGCGTTGAGGCAGATACGCAGTATTTT.